This record concerns one T cell receptor (beta chain) sequence. The data derive from a study of blood T cell repertoires in COVID-19. The V segment lost 4 bases and the J segment 4 bases; nucleotides outside the gene matches: 10. The CDR3 totals 17 residues. CDR1 and CDR2 (germline): SGDLS, YYNGEE. Profiling relied on immunoSEQ multiplex PCR, and the TCRdb table lists in-frame clones only, not all of them. The top ten hold 20% to 25% of the sample, which has under 200,000 clones, nearly 90% seen once. The V call is TRBV9, the J call TRBJ1-4; 10 bases line up with TRBD1. Sequences were obtained from peripheral blood. The clonotype was recovered from a man aged 55 to 70 with active or convalescent COVID-19. In DNA, the CDR3 is TGTGCCAGCAGCCAAGATGACAGGGGGCGAAGTAATGAAAAACTGTTTTTT. It encodes CASSQDDRGRSNEKLFF.